The TCR beta chain described here comes from a study of blood T cell repertoires in COVID-19. Study-level information: Samples taken during acute and convalescent COVID-19 were collected in the United States, Italy and Spain.

Authors' methods: For nucleated cells, counts were estimated from reference gene primer amplification. Using immunoSEQ multiplex PCR, the repertoire was profiled, and TCRdb retains in-frame clones only, with some absent. For V, J and clone size, that table is used; D and trimming come from the DNA. The table records some 340,000 clones, roughly 90% of them present only once. Trimming took 0 bases from V and 1 from J, leaving 7 bases between them. The CDR3 is 14 residues long. Germline loops: CDR1 SGHNT, CDR2 YYREEE (reference sequence). The chain links TRBV5-4 to TRBJ1-1; unclear D gene. This TCR was recovered from a woman in her 30s who had been exposed to COVID-19. The sequencing sample was made of PBMCs or T cells enriched from blood (not recorded which). The CDR3 coding sequence is TGTGCCAGCAGCTTGGAACCTACGAACACTGAAGCTTTCTTT. Amino acids: CASSLEPTNTEAFF.